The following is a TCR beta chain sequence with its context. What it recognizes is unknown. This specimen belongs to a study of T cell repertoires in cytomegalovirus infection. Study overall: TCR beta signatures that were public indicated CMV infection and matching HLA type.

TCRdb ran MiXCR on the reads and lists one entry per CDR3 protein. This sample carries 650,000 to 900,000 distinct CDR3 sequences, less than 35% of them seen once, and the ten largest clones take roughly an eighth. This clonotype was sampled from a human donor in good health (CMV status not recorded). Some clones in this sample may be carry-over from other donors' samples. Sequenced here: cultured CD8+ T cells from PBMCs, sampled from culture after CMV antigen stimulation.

The CDR3 sequence is CASSYRDTLNEQFF. CDR3 nucleotides: TGTGCCAGCAGTTACCGGGACACACTAAATGAGCAGTTCTTC. V usage is TRBV27 and J usage is TRBJ2-1, with D possibly being TRBD1 (6 bases). The V gene's germline CDR1 is MNHEY and CDR2 SMNVEV (reference sequence). The CDR3 extends over 14 amino acids. V was clipped by 4 bases and J by 7 bases, with 14 bases between them.